This TCR beta chain derives from a study of T cell repertoires in ileal Crohn's disease. Across the whole study: At postoperative colonoscopy, neoterminal ileum biopsies were taken as M6.

Time point defined: neoterminal ileum biopsy at postoperative endoscopy, about 6 months after surgery. TCRB immunosequencing input was around 540 nanograms of biopsy DNA per sample. Here immunoSEQ multiplex PCR was the method, and the copy in TCRdb shows in-frame clones only, minus some. Among more than 60,000 clones listed, 85% to 90% were seen once. V lost 0 bases to trimming and J lost 5 bases, with 13 bases between them. In germline, CDR1 is GTSNPN, CDR2 SVGIG (reference sequence). The CDR3 loop spans 14 amino acids. This clone was detected only once. Its antigen is as yet unknown. Overall study results and limits: All patients with clonality above 26.8% had endoscopic recurrence.

The receptor's source is an adult with Crohn's disease. The J gene is TRBJ1-1, the V gene TRBV30, with no clear D. The sample was ileal tissue. This chain's CDR3 is CAWSVGTADTEAFF. The CDR3 coding sequence is TGTGCCTGGAGTGTTGGAACGGCGGATACTGAAGCTTTCTTT.